The 4 T cell receptor beta chains below all came from one sample that was sequenced in a study of post-analysis software for immune sequencing data. Study outcomes and limitations: A few TRBV segments occurring more often in patients than controls included TRBV5-6, TRBV5-1 and TRBV20-1.

Antigens for these TCRs are unknown. Sequencing libraries made from TCR beta cDNA carried unique molecular identifiers. TCRdb recomputed calls from the PCR reads with MiXCR, one row per CDR3 protein. The sample includes roughly 800,000 distinct CDR3 sequences, about 27% of them seen just once. The sequencing input was blood. All receptors come from a girl aged 5-17 years with multiple sclerosis.

This chain connects TRBV7-2 to TRBJ2-7; D is perhaps TRBD2 (5 bases). The V gene's germline CDR1 is SGHTA and CDR2 FQGNSA. The CDR3 runs 14 residues. Trimming cost V 5 bases and J 4 bases, with 15 bases left between them. As DNA, the CDR3 is TGTGCCAGCAGCCCTAGGGTCCGGGAATACGAGCAGTACTTC. Translated: CASSPRVREYEQYF.

This clonotype was observed a few times. The chain combines TRBV5-1 with TRBJ1-2; TRBD1 aligns across 10 bases. V lost 4 bases, J lost 3 bases, and 6 bases stayed unmatched. This CDR3 region has 15 residues. Germline lookup yields CDR1 SGHRS and CDR2 YFSETQ. CDR3 in amino acids: CASSRVDRGDYGYTF. In DNA form, the CDR3 reads TGCGCCAGCAGCAGAGTGGACAGGGGGGACTATGGCTACACCTTC. The full variable domain, its missing parts supplied by reference TRBV5-1 and TRBJ1-2, is KAGVTQTPRYLIKTRGQQVTLSCSPISGHRSVSWYQQTPGQGLQFLFEYFSETQRNKGNFPGRFSGRQFSNSRSEMNVSTLELGDSALYLCASSRVDRGDYGYTFGSGTRLTVV.

This clonotype appeared a few times. The gene calls are TRBV5-1 and TRBJ2-3, with a possible D match to TRBD1 (6 bases). The V end was cut by 0 bases, the J end by 5 bases, with 10 bases between. This CDR3 region has 14 residues. CDR1 is SGHRS and CDR2 is YFSETQ in the germline V gene. The CDR3 is CASSLEGGVDTQYF. CDR3 nucleotide sequence: TGCGCCAGCAGCTTGGAAGGGGGAGTAGATACGCAGTATTTT.

The V gene is TRBV7-2, the J gene TRBJ2-5, with 7 bases matching TRBD2. The ends lost 4 bases at V and 11 bases at J; junction bases unmatched: 16. Per the germline V gene, CDR1 is SGHTA and CDR2 is FQGNSA. The CDR3 is 15 residues long. CDR3 residues: CASSSPSGAYNEQYF. The CDR3 DNA follows: TGTGCCAGCAGCTCTCCTAGCGGAGCCTACAATGAGCAGTACTTC.